This passage covers 16 T cell receptor beta chains from one sample sequenced in a study of tumor and adjacent non-tumor tissue in lung cancer. RNA was extracted from bulk tissue without any cell sorting. This non-tumor lung sample came from over 3 cm beyond the tumor edge. The library came from three nested PCR rounds adapted from ARM-PCR protocols. MiXCR was run by TCRdb on the multiplex PCR reads, yielding one entry per CDR3 protein. This table has about 86,000 distinct CDR3 sequences, more than 75% appearing once. Sequencing was carried out using distant non-tumor lung tissue. The receptors originated from a woman in her 50s with non-small cell lung cancer.

Remarks on this clonotype: This could be a read error, since a much larger clone is one nucleotide away. The chain joins TRBV7-9 to TRBJ1-1, with D perhaps matching TRBD1 (6 bases). The CDR3 consists of 11 residues. CDR1 and CDR2 (germline): SEHNR, FQNEAQ (reference sequence). In DNA form, the CDR3 reads TGTGCCAACAGCTCGGGACATCTGCCTTTCTTT. This gives the protein CANSSGHLPFF.

A note on this clonotype: This could be a read error, since a much larger clone is one nucleotide away. This chain uses TRBV20-1 with TRBJ2-2; possibly TRBD2 for D (6 bases). Germline CDR1 is DFQATT and CDR2 is SNEGSKA (reference sequence). The CDR3 is 18 amino acids. The CDR3 loop is CCARPQGGNSGNTGELFF. In nucleotides, the CDR3 is TGCTGTGCTAGACCTCAAGGAGGGAATTCAGGGAACACCGGGGAGCTGTTTTTT.

Details on this clonotype: A junction end diverges from the germline sequence, so it may reflect a read error. The chain combines TRBV6-2 or TRBV6-3 with TRBJ2-3; D is perhaps TRBD2 (7 bases). The CDR3 extends over 16 amino acids. Germline V gene sequence: CDR1 MNHEY, CDR2 SVGEGT. CDR3 sequence reads: CACSWGPSGNRDTQYF. CDR3 coding DNA: TGTGCCTGCAGTTGGGGGCCTAGCGGAAACAGAGATACGCAGTATTTT.

As to this clonotype: One end of the junction fails to match germline, which may point to a read error. The J gene is TRBJ1-1, the V gene TRBV12-3 or TRBV12-4, with D hard to call. The CDR3 sequence is 15 residues long. The CDR3 bases are TGTGCCAGCAGTTTAGGGACCTTAGGGAACACTGAAGTTTTCTTT. As protein: CASSLGTLGNTEVFF.

The sample holds many counts of this clonotype. This rearrangement joins TRBV4-1 to TRBJ2-3; 8 nucleotides align to TRBD2. Germline V gives CDR1 MGHRA, CDR2 YSYEKL. J lost 2 bases, V lost 9 bases, and 4 bases had no gene match. This CDR3 has 13 amino acids. Written as DNA, the CDR3 is TGCGCCAGTCAGACTAGCGTCACAGATACGCAGTATTTT. Translated, it gives CASQTSVTDTQYF.

This clonotype was observed once. The CDR3 end shows no conserved phenylalanine or tryptophan, and so a read error is likely. The J gene is TRBJ2-3, the V gene TRBV29-1; D is unclear. The CDR3 extends over 11 amino acids. Per the germline V gene, CDR1 is SQVTM and CDR2 is ANQGSEA. The CDR3 DNA sequence: TGCAACGTTGAAGACACGGATACGCAGTATTGT. Protein: CNVEDTDTQYC.

The chain links TRBV5-4 to TRBJ2-1; 8 nucleotides match TRBD2. V shed 1 base and J 16 bases; nucleotides not matched to a gene: 10. Germline V gene data show CDR1 as SGHNT and CDR2 as YYREEE (reference sequence). CDR3 length: 13 residues. CDR3 residues: CASSLLAGNEDFF. The CDR3 region has the DNA TGTGCCAGCAGCTTGCTAGCGGGTAATGAGGACTTCTTC.

As DNA, the CDR3 is TGTGCCAGCAGTACCCGTGGTGTTGTGCGGGGCTACTACGAGCAGTACTTC. Translated, it gives CASSTRGVVRGYYEQYF. This rearrangement joins TRBV6-5 to TRBJ2-7; TRBD2 might be the D (6 bases). The germline CDR1 and CDR2 sequences are MNHEY and SVGAGI. This CDR3 is built from 17 residues. V lost 5 bases, J lost 3 bases, and 23 bases lay in between.

Concerning this clonotype: A single base separates this from a much larger clone, so it may be a read error. This sequence joins TRBV5-1 and TRBJ1-1; possibly TRBD1 for D (6 bases). The CDR3 consists of 15 residues. From germline, CDR1 is SGHRS and CDR2 YFSETQ. CDR3 bases: TGCGCCAACAGCTTGCGGGGACAAATGAACACTGAAGCTTTCTTT. Translating gives CANSLRGQMNTEAFF.

Note on this clonotype: Sequence at one end of the junction differs from germline and may be a read error. V gene TRBV4-2 combines with J gene TRBJ1-3; no firm D call. The CDR3 is 16 amino acids. The germline CDR1 and CDR2 sequences are LGHNA and YNFKEQ. The CDR3 protein is CASGQALLDSGNTIYF. DNA for the CDR3: TGTGCCAGCGGCCAAGCCTTACTAGACTCTGGAAACACCATATATTTT.

Notes on this clonotype: At one end, the junction sequence differs from germline, possibly due to a read error. The chain is built from TRBV11-2 and TRBJ2-7, with a possible D match to TRBD1 (7 bases). The CDR3 loop spans 15 amino acids. The germline V gene has CDR1 SGHAT and CDR2 FQNNGV. The CDR3 nucleotides read TGTCCCAGCGTCTCCCCAGGGGGGTGGGGGTTCGAGCAGTACTTC. Encoded protein: CPSVSPGGWGFEQYF.

The rearrangement joins TRBV6-6 to TRBJ2-7, with 8 nucleotides matching TRBD1. The CDR3 loop spans 15 amino acids. The germline V gene encodes CDR1 MNHNY and CDR2 SVGAGI (reference sequence). J lost 8 bases, V lost 6 bases, and 15 bases had no gene match. The chain's CDR3 is CASSRTGQGTGKQYF. The DNA for the CDR3 is TGTGCCAGCAGCCGCACCGGACAGGGTACGGGCAAGCAGTACTTC.

The rearrangement joins TRBV6-5 to TRBJ2-1; weak D call: TRBD2 (6 bases). V was shortened by 6 bases and J by 5 bases, with 20 bases between the two germline ends. Germline V gene lookup returns CDR1 MNHEY and CDR2 SVGAGI. The CDR3 has 16 residues. The CDR3 reads CASSSDTGGPHNEQFF. For the CDR3, the DNA is TGTGCCAGCAGCTCCGATACTGGAGGGCCGCACAATGAGCAGTTCTTC.

About this clonotype itself: Because the CDR3 is missing its conserved closing phenylalanine or tryptophan, this is likely a read error. The rearrangement links TRBV4-2 to TRBJ2-7, with D perhaps assigned TRBD1 or TRBD2 (5 bases each). Looked up from germline, CDR1 is LGHNA and CDR2 is YNFKEQ. The CDR3 extends over 14 amino acids. As DNA, the CDR3 is TGTACCAGCAGCCAGTTAGGGGAGACCTACGAGCAGTACCTC. It encodes CTSSQLGETYEQYL.

Concerning this clonotype: Because it lacks the conserved phenylalanine or tryptophan at the end, this CDR3 is likely a read error. The rearrangement uses TRBV6-6 and TRBJ1-5, with 8 nucleotides matching TRBD1. The J segment lost 4 bases and the V segment lost 7 bases, leaving 9 bases of the junction unmatched. The CDR3 covers 15 residues. CDR1 and CDR2 from the germline V gene are MNHNY and SVGAGI (reference sequence). The CDR3 loop reads CASTPGGSRNQPQHS. CDR3 DNA: TGTGCCAGCACTCCAGGGGGCTCAAGGAATCAGCCCCAGCATTCT.

The chain uses TRBV11-2 and TRBJ1-2, with a weak D call TRBD1 (5 bases). The CDR3 loop spans 16 amino acids. Trimming left V 0 bases short and J 5 bases short, with 16 bases between. CDR1 and CDR2 from the germline V gene are SGHAT and FQNNGV. The CDR3 sequence is CASSLETWDRVYGYTF. CDR3 sequence (DNA): TGTGCCAGCAGCTTAGAAACATGGGACCGAGTATATGGCTACACCTTC.